This T cell receptor beta chain was retrieved from a study of T cell repertoires in ileal Crohn's disease. Study background: Operated complications were stricturing disease (approximately 60%) and penetrating disease (39%). Whole-study findings and limits: Sorted CD8 T cells held more high-frequency clones than CD4.

TCRB immunosequencing input was approximately 510 nanograms of biopsy DNA per sample. Profiling relied on immunoSEQ multiplex PCR, and the TCRdb table lists in-frame clones only, not all of them. In the table there are about 15,000 clones, under 80% of which are singletons. Points on this clone: The antigen remains undetermined.

The CDR3 is 16 amino acids. V was clipped by 5 bases and J by 5 bases; unmatched bases: 12. Germline V gene sequence: CDR1 SGHVS, CDR2 FNYEAQ. J is TRBJ1-5 and V is TRBV7-6, with 7 bases lining up with TRBD1. The sequence was collected from an adult with Crohn's disease. Sample: ileal tissue. CDR3 residues: CASSHYTDRADQPQHF. The CDR3 DNA follows: TGTGCCAGCAGCCATTACACCGACAGGGCGGATCAGCCCCAGCATTTT. Using reference TRBV7-6 and TRBJ1-5 for the parts outside the CDR3, the full variable domain is GAGVSQSPRYKVTKRGQDVALRCDPISGHVSLYWYRQALGQGPEFLTYFNYEAQQDKSGLPNDRFSAERPEGSISTLTIQRTEQRDSAMYRCASSHYTDRADQPQHFGDGTRLSIL.